Each of the 32 T cell receptor beta chains below was sequenced from the same sample in a study of shared clonotypes between healthy human individuals. Produced via immunoSEQ multiplex PCR; TCRdb's table is partial and in-frame only. The data show some 1,600,000 clones, with around 98% seen just once and roughly 0.45% held by the top ten. The source material was naive CD4+ T cells sorted from blood. Subset denoted: CD45RA+ positively selected. The receptors stem from a man aged 25-40 years in good health.

This clone has only one observation. The rearrangement uses TRBV19 and TRBJ2-7; D may match TRBD1 or TRBD2 (5 bases each). Germline-derived CDR1 and CDR2 are LNHDA and SQIVND (reference sequence). There are 14 residues in the CDR3. Trimming left V 3 bases short and J 3 bases short, with 12 bases between. The DNA for the CDR3 is TGTGCCAGTAGTATTAGGGACCGAAACTACGAGCAGTACTTC. It specifies CASSIRDRNYEQYF.

The V and J genes are TRBV18 and TRBJ1-2, with no clear D. The CDR3 consists of 18 residues. Germline V gene sequence: CDR1 KGHSH, CDR2 LQKENI. With 6 bases removed from V and 3 bases from J, the gap between germline ends came to 26 bases. CDR3: CASSRGVAGPGMHYGYTF. CDR3 in DNA: TGTGCCAGCTCCCGGGGTGTGGCAGGCCCCGGGATGCACTATGGCTACACCTTC.

The chain joins TRBV6-1 to TRBJ2-7; TRBD1 might be the D (5 bases). Germline V lookup: CDR1 MNHNS, CDR2 SASEGT. V lost 1 base, J lost 4 bases, and 11 bases lay in between. The CDR3 length is 14 residues. Here the CDR3 reads CASSEEGRVYEQYF. The CDR3 nucleotides read TGTGCCAGCAGTGAAGAAGGCAGGGTATACGAGCAGTACTTC.

This chain joins TRBV4-3 and TRBJ2-2, with D possibly TRBD1 on 6 matching bases. CDR3 size: 15 residues. The germline gives CDR1 LGHNA, CDR2 YSLEER. The ends were cut back, 0 bases at V and 8 bases at J, with 13 bases in the middle. As DNA, the CDR3 is TGCGCCAGCAGCCAAGAGTTGGGGGCTCCGGGGGAGCTGTTTTTT. Its protein is CASSQELGAPGELFF.

This rearrangement joins TRBV7-2 to TRBJ2-7; TRBD1 matches 8 bases. The CDR3 runs 15 residues. The V segment lost 2 bases and the J segment 4 bases; nucleotides outside the gene matches: 7. The germline CDR1 and CDR2 sequences are SGHTA and FQGNSA. CDR3 protein: CASSLLQGASYEQYF. For the CDR3, the DNA is TGTGCCAGCAGCTTATTGCAGGGGGCTAGTTACGAGCAGTACTTC.

This chain joins TRBV28 and TRBJ2-5; D might be TRBD2 (6 bases). V was cut by 6 bases and J by 7 bases, with 12 bases left in between. Germline values: CDR1 MDHEN, CDR2 SYDVKM. The CDR3 sequence is 12 residues long. The DNA for the CDR3 is TGTGCCAGCAGCACTAGCCCAAGGACCCAGTACTTC. Its translation: CASSTSPRTQYF.

V gene TRBV5-4 combines with J gene TRBJ1-2; unclear D gene. The CDR3 is 15 residues long. Germline V CDR1 and CDR2: SGHNT, YYREEE (reference sequence). Trimming shortened V by 0 bases and J by 1 base, and 10 bases separated the two germline ends. CDR3 loop: CASSLGQDYNYGYTF. The CDR3 nucleotides are TGTGCCAGCAGCTTGGGACAAGACTATAACTATGGCTACACCTTC.

On this clone itself: The sample carries other DNA sequences with the same CDR3. CDR3 bases: TGTGCCAGCTCACCGGGGGTCGAGCAGTACTTC. This translates into CASSPGVEQYF. The rearrangement joins TRBV18 to TRBJ2-7, with D perhaps being TRBD1 or TRBD2 (5 bases each). The V end lost 3 bases, the J end lost 6 bases, and 6 bases lay between the germline ends. The CDR3 totals 11 residues. Germline V gene lookup returns CDR1 KGHSH and CDR2 LQKENI.

This rearrangement joins TRBV6-5 to TRBJ1-3, with 7 positions matching TRBD1. The CDR3 consists of 13 residues. Per the germline V gene, CDR1 is MNHEY and CDR2 is SVGAGI. The ends lost 6 bases at V and 4 bases at J; junction bases unmatched: 3. The CDR3 region is CASSRGLGNTIYF. The DNA for the CDR3 is TGTGCCAGCAGCAGGGGGTTAGGAAACACCATATATTTT.

This chain joins TRBV13 and TRBJ2-7; D unclear. The germline V gene has CDR1 PRHDT and CDR2 FYEKMQ (reference sequence). The CDR3 has 14 amino acids. Trimming took off 6 bases at V and 1 base at J, with 13 bases between the two ends. CDR3 in amino acids: CASRRSGESYEQYF. DNA for the CDR3: TGTGCCAGCAGGCGGTCAGGAGAATCCTACGAGCAGTACTTC.

The chain is built from TRBV6-8 and TRBJ2-1; TRBD1 agrees at 7 bases. Germline V gene sequence: CDR1 MNHGY, CDR2 SAAAGT. V lost 6 bases and J lost 7; bases outside the gene matches: 12. The CDR3 is made up of 15 amino acids. DNA for the CDR3: TGTGCCAGCAGCCACACGCAGGGGGTCGGAAATGAGCAGTTCTTC. Protein product: CASSHTQGVGNEQFF.

The rearrangement uses TRBV10-3 and TRBJ2-1; D call uncertain. V was trimmed by 4 bases and J by 5 bases, leaving 6 bases between them. This CDR3 is 12 amino acids long. Germline V lookup: CDR1 ENHRY, CDR2 SYGVKD. The CDR3 DNA follows: TGTGCCATCAGTGTTGTACACAATGAGCAGTTCTTC. As protein: CAISVVHNEQFF.

The V and J genes are TRBV7-6 and TRBJ2-7; a weak D match, TRBD1 (6 bases). This CDR3 is 13 amino acids long. V was clipped by 1 base and J by 5 bases, with 9 bases between them. Per the germline V gene, CDR1 is SGHVS and CDR2 is FNYEAQ. Written as DNA, the CDR3 is TGTGCCAGCAGCTTAGAACAGGGCCACGAGCAGTACTTC. This translates into CASSLEQGHEQYF.

The chain employs TRBV25-1 and TRBJ2-2, with TRBD1 as a possible D gene (5 bases). Germline lookup yields CDR1 MGHDK and CDR2 SYGVNS. Trimming took off 4 bases at V and 6 bases at J, with 12 bases between the two ends. The CDR3 has 14 amino acids. CDR3 bases: TGTGCCAGCAGTGCTATAGGGGCCGCCGGGGAGCTGTTTTTT. Its translation: CASSAIGAAGELFF.

The J gene is TRBJ1-5, the V gene TRBV19; 7 bases line up with TRBD1. The germline V gene encodes CDR1 LNHDA and CDR2 SQIVND (reference sequence). This CDR3 is 15 amino acids long. V was pared by 5 bases and J by 2 bases, with 6 bases of the junction left unmatched. This CDR3 reads CASSLGQVGNQPQHF. CDR3 nucleotides: TGTGCCAGTAGTTTAGGACAGGTCGGCAATCAGCCCCAGCATTTT.

The chain uses TRBV11-2 and TRBJ1-1; D call uncertain. CDR1 and CDR2 (germline): SGHAT, FQNNGV. V was shortened by 1 base and J by 8 bases, with 11 bases between the two germline ends. The CDR3 totals 13 residues. CDR3 protein: CASSLGALWEAFF. Here the CDR3 DNA reads TGTGCCAGCAGCTTAGGGGCCTTATGGGAAGCTTTCTTT. The whole variable domain, remainder taken from reference TRBV11-2 and TRBJ1-1, is EAGVAQSPRYKIIEKRQSVAFWCNPISGHATLYWYQQILGQGPKLLIQFQNNGVVDDSQLPKDRFSAERLKGVDSTLKIQPAKLEDSAVYLCASSLGALWEAFFGQGTRLTVV.

In this sample, this clone turned up once. This chain joins TRBV6-1 and TRBJ1-5, with D tentatively TRBD1 (5 bases). Germline V gene data show CDR1 as MNHNS and CDR2 as SASEGT. Deletions cut 2 bases from V and 6 bases from J, with 14 bases between. The CDR3 runs 15 residues. CDR3 amino acids: CASSESVGVVQPQHF. The CDR3 coding sequence is TGTGCCAGCAGTGAATCCGTGGGGGTGGTTCAGCCCCAGCATTTT.

This clone was recorded only once. This chain connects TRBV7-2 to TRBJ2-1, with D tentatively TRBD2 (6 bases). V was shortened by 3 bases and J by 8 bases, with 14 bases between the two germline ends. The CDR3 contains 14 residues. Looked up from germline, CDR1 is SGHTA and CDR2 is FQGNSA. CDR3 DNA: TGTGCCAGCAGCTTGGACGGGAGTGGGGATGAGCAGTTCTTC. Encoded protein: CASSLDGSGDEQFF. Filled out from reference TRBV7-2 and TRBJ2-1, the complete variable domain reads GAGVSQSPSNKVTEKGKDVELRCDPISGHTALYWYRQSLGQGLEFLIYFQGNSAPDKSGLPSDRFSAERTGGSVSTLTIQRTQQEDSAVYLCASSLDGSGDEQFFGPGTRLTVL.

This sequence joins TRBV5-1 and TRBJ2-1; 12 bases are a match to TRBD2. Trimming at V came to 6 bases and at J to 5 bases, leaving 6 bases not matched to a gene. The CDR3 is 15 amino acids. The germline CDR1 and CDR2 sequences are SGHRS and YFSETQ. The CDR3 DNA is TGCGCCAGCACTAAGACTAGCGGGAGCGACAATGAGCAGTTCTTC. It codes for CASTKTSGSDNEQFF.

This chain links TRBV2 with TRBJ1-3; 8 bases match TRBD1. Trimming at V came to 6 bases and at J to 6 bases, leaving 13 bases not matched to a gene. CDR3 length: 16 residues. Germline CDR1 SNHLY, CDR2 FYNNEI. CDR3 region: CASRRGQGWSLNTIYF. CDR3 DNA sequence: TGTGCCAGCAGAAGAGGACAGGGTTGGAGTTTAAACACCATATATTTT. The full variable domain, its missing parts supplied by reference TRBV2 and TRBJ1-3, is EPEVTQTPSHQVTQMGQEVILRCVPISNHLYFYWYRQILGQKVEFLVSFYNNEISEKSEIFDDQFSVERPDGSNFTLKIRSTKLEDSAMYFCASRRGQGWSLNTIYFGEGSWLTVV.

J is TRBJ2-2 and V is TRBV28; 12 nucleotides align to TRBD2. V dropped 7 bases and J dropped 5; count of bases not matched to a gene: 5. The CDR3 extends over 15 amino acids. Germline CDR1 reads MDHEN; CDR2 reads SYDVKM. The CDR3 region has the DNA TGTGCCAGCATACTAGCGGGAGGTGTTACCGGGGAGCTGTTTTTT. This gives the protein CASILAGGVTGELFF.

The CDR3: CASSRDSETGELFF. The CDR3 DNA reads TGTGCCAGCTCGAGGGACAGCGAAACCGGGGAGCTGTTTTTT. The genes are TRBV18 and TRBJ2-2; 7 bases map to TRBD1. The CDR3 is 14 residues long. Germline V lookup: CDR1 KGHSH, CDR2 LQKENI. V shed 6 bases and J 5 bases; nucleotides not matched to a gene: 6.

The gene calls are TRBV4-2 and TRBJ2-1; 10 bases agree with TRBD2. This CDR3 has 16 amino acids. CDR1 LGHNA and CDR2 YNFKEQ come from the germline V gene. V lost 1 base and J lost 5; bases outside the gene matches: 5. CDR3 nucleotide sequence: TGTGCCAGCAGCCAAGTGACAGGACTAGCGGACAATGAGCAGTTCTTC. As protein: CASSQVTGLADNEQFF.

This chain joins TRBV5-4 and TRBJ2-5, with D possibly matching TRBD1 (8 bases). The CDR3 runs 16 residues. V lost 0 bases and J 4 bases, leaving 16 bases between the germline ends. Germline-derived CDR1 and CDR2 are SGHNT and YYREEE (reference sequence). CDR3 region: CASSLGLQGGRETQYF. CDR3 bases: TGTGCCAGCAGCTTGGGTCTACAGGGGGGGCGAGAGACCCAGTACTTC.

V usage is TRBV7-2 and J usage is TRBJ1-1, with D perhaps matching TRBD1 (5 bases). The CDR3 runs 14 residues. V dropped 5 bases and J dropped 4 bases, with 14 bases sitting between them. CDR1 and CDR2 from the germline V gene are SGHTA and FQGNSA. The CDR3 protein is CASSPFGGGTEAFF. In DNA form, the CDR3 reads TGTGCCAGCAGCCCCTTTGGGGGTGGCACTGAAGCTTTCTTT.

The genes are TRBV5-4 and TRBJ2-1; TRBD2 matches at 9 bases. The trim removed 0 bases at V and 15 bases at J, leaving 4 bases unmatched. This CDR3 spans 12 amino acids. CDR1 SGHNT and CDR2 YYREEE come from the germline V gene (reference sequence). CDR3 in amino acids: CASSLDAGGTFF. CDR3 bases: TGTGCCAGCAGCTTGGATGCGGGAGGGACGTTCTTC.

The chain carries TRBV2 and TRBJ2-4; D is uncertain. Between the trimmed V and J ends, which lost 0 bases and 0 bases, there was a span of 9 bases. Per germline, CDR1 SNHLY and CDR2 FYNNEI. The CDR3 has 16 residues. The CDR3 is CASSEAETLAKNIQYF. The CDR3 bases are TGTGCCAGCAGTGAAGCGGAGACGTTAGCCAAAAACATTCAGTACTTC. Drawing the rest from reference TRBV2 and TRBJ2-4, the complete variable domain is EPEVTQTPSHQVTQMGQEVILRCVPISNHLYFYWYRQILGQKVEFLVSFYNNEISEKSEIFDDQFSVERPDGSNFTLKIRSTKLEDSAMYFCASSEAETLAKNIQYFGAGTRLSVL.

The rearrangement joins TRBV19 to TRBJ1-1; no clear D. The CDR3 spans 15 residues. Trimming stripped 0 bases from V and 6 bases from J, with 14 bases between. CDR1 is LNHDA and CDR2 is SQIVND in the germline V gene (reference sequence). CDR3 amino acids: CASSIDPLSKAEAFF. The CDR3 coding sequence is TGTGCCAGTAGTATAGATCCTCTCTCGAAGGCTGAAGCTTTCTTT.

The chain carries TRBV5-6 and TRBJ2-3, with 7 bases identical to TRBD2. CDR1 is SGHDT, CDR2 YYEEEE, per germline. The V and J ends lost 4 bases and 4 bases, in that order; junction bases with no gene match: 9. There are 15 residues in the CDR3. CDR3 in amino acids: CASSLAGEGSDTQYF. Here the CDR3 DNA reads TGTGCCAGCAGCCTCGCCGGGGAGGGATCAGATACGCAGTATTTT. The full variable domain, in which reference TRBV5-6 and TRBJ2-3 provide the parts outside the CDR3, is DAGVTQSPTHLIKTRGQQVTLRCSPKSGHDTVSWYQQALGQGPQFIFQYYEEEERQRGNFPDRFSGHQFPNYSSELNVNALLLGDSALYLCASSLAGEGSDTQYFGPGTRLTVL.

This clone was recorded once. The J gene is TRBJ1-2, the V gene TRBV9; TRBD1 is a possible D gene (5 bases). Germline V gives CDR1 SGDLS, CDR2 YYNGEE. The CDR3 is 13 residues long. Trimming removed 4 bases from V and 1 base from J, with 8 bases in between. This chain's CDR3 is CASSQGLNYGYTF. The CDR3 nucleotides are TGTGCCAGCAGCCAGGGTCTTAACTATGGCTACACCTTC.

This clone has a single count. The V call is TRBV7-9, the J call TRBJ2-1, with 11 bases matching TRBD2. From germline, CDR1 is SEHNR and CDR2 FQNEAQ (reference sequence). The CDR3 runs to 16 residues. After removal of 5 bases from V and 2 bases from J, the junction contained 5 bases not matched to a gene. CDR3 in DNA: TGTGCCAGCAGCCAGTTAGCGGGAGGGCCCTACAATGAGCAGTTCTTC. It yields the protein CASSQLAGGPYNEQFF.

On this clone: The sample contains more than one DNA sequence encoding this CDR3. This chain uses TRBV9 with TRBJ2-5, with TRBD1 as a possible D gene (5 bases). CDR1 and CDR2 from the germline V gene are SGDLS and YYNGEE. V lost 0 bases and J 3 bases, leaving 9 bases between the germline ends. The length of the CDR3 is 14 residues. CDR3 nucleotides: TGTGCCAGCAGCGTAGATACAGGAAAAGAGACCCAGTACTTC. Translation gives CASSVDTGKETQYF.